This T cell receptor (beta chain) is from a study of OX40 agonist ivuxolimab in advanced cancers. Overall study: Eligibility rules accepted prior anti-PD-1, anti-PD-L1 or anti-CTLA-4 therapy, and 40% had some.

Whole-study findings and limits: In the 0.1 to 3.0 mg/kg range, CD4+ and CD8+ blood T cells had expanded clonally by week 6.

J gave up 5 bases and V 6 bases, and 9 bases lay outside the gene matches. This CDR3 has 15 amino acids. The germline V gene encodes CDR1 MNHEY and CDR2 SVGAGI. Profiled with immunoSEQ multiplex PCR; TCRdb holds only in-frame clones, not every one. The sample holds tens of thousands of clones, roughly 89% seen once. Concerning this clone itself: Its specificity is unknown.

Blood draws occurred at baseline, cycle 4 day 1, and cycle 7 day 1. This rearrangement joins TRBV6-5 to TRBJ1-5, with 8 bases that match TRBD1. This TCR was recovered from an adult with an advanced solid tumor such as melanoma, head and neck, liver or kidney cancer. The specimen was CD4+ or CD8+ T cells sorted from blood, collected in a trial of the OX40 agonist ivuxolimab. CDR3: CASRATGQADQPQHF. The CDR3 DNA reads TGTGCCAGCAGGGCCACGGGACAGGCGGATCAGCCCCAGCATTTT.